In this sample, the clone carrying this TCR beta chain turned up a few times. The antigen remains undetermined. TCRdb itself ran the RACE reads through MiXCR, one entry per CDR3 protein. Here the sample spans about 190,000 distinct CDR3 sequences, about 22% being singletons. The entry originates in a study of human T cells and chemical hapten exposure. Study observations and caveats: TCRs above 1 in 1000 frequency stayed constant with DPC sensitization.

The trim removed 1 base at V and 2 bases at J, leaving 7 bases unmatched. The germline gives CDR1 LGHNA, CDR2 YNFKEQ. This CDR3 contains 17 residues. Regarding time point: patch test 3, about 24 weeks after DPC sensitization. The treatment denotes: therapeutic diphenylcyclopropenone sensitization with weekly scalp DPC. Sequenced here: whole blood, sampled in connection with sensitization to the hapten diphenylcyclopropenone (DPC). The TCR originated in a woman in her 40s with alopecia areata. Some clones in this sample may be carry-over from other donors' samples. The genes are TRBV4-2 and TRBJ2-3, with 9 bases identical to TRBD2. CDR3 protein: CASSQAGGRAFTDTQYF. CDR3 coding DNA: TGTGCCAGCAGCCAAGCTGGCGGGAGGGCCTTCACAGATACGCAGTATTTT.